This paragraph reports one TCR beta chain. The data originate from a study of blood T cell repertoires in COVID-19. Study-wide context: Whether acute or convalescent, the COVID-19 samples came from the United States, Italy and Spain. Sources were T cells, B-cell-depleted T cells, or PBMCs; the material itself was cDNA or gDNA.

Germline V gives CDR1 SEHNR, CDR2 FQNEAQ (reference sequence). Unmatched junction bases numbered 5, after V lost 5 bases and J lost 4 bases. This CDR3 is built from 14 residues. Authors' methods: Amplification of reference gene primers was used by the study to estimate nucleated cell counts. Using immunoSEQ multiplex PCR, the repertoire was profiled, and TCRdb retains in-frame clones only, with some absent. D and trimming come from the DNA, and the V and J calls and clone size come from that table. The data contain some 130,000 clones, roughly 86% of them singletons. V is TRBV7-9 and J is TRBJ2-3; TRBD2 matches at 8 bases. The clonotype comes from a woman in her 50s who had recovered from COVID-19. The sequenced sample consisted of peripheral blood. DNA for the CDR3: TGTGCCAGCAGCCGGACTAGCAGAGCAGATACGCAGTATTTT. Residues: CASSRTSRADTQYF.